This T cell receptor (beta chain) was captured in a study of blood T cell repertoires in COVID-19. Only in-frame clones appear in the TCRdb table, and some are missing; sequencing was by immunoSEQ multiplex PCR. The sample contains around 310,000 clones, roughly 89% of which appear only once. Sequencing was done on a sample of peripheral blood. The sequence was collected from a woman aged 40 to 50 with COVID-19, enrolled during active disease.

The CDR3 region has the DNA TGCGCCAGCAGCCAAGGGAGAGGGACTTACTATGGCTACACCTTC. Amino acids: CASSQGRGTYYGYTF. The V gene is TRBV4-3, the J gene TRBJ1-2; possibly TRBD1 for D (5 bases). V was trimmed by 1 base and J by 3 bases, leaving 12 bases between them. Per germline, CDR1 LGHNA and CDR2 YSLEER. This CDR3 has 15 residues.